This entry describes one TCR beta chain. Amplification of TCR beta CDR3 regions used RNA transcripts. RT-PCR with HTBI primers came first, then second-round multiplex PCR. MiXCR, applied by TCRdb to the multiplex PCR reads, yields one record per CDR3 protein. The data contain about 370,000 distinct CDR3 sequences, roughly 15% of them singletons. This entry is derived from a study of Graves' ophthalmopathy and Graves' hyperthyroidism. The CDR3 covers 16 residues. The V gene end was trimmed by 4 bases and the J gene end by 3 bases; junction bases not matched to a gene: 8. Germline V gene lookup returns CDR1 SGHAT and CDR2 FQNNGV.

The rearrangement uses TRBV11-2 and TRBJ2-7; 11 bases fit TRBD2. The material sequenced was peripheral blood. The source is an adult woman with stable Graves' hyperthyroidism. The chain's CDR3 is CASSSLRLAGNYEQYF. DNA for the CDR3: TGTGCCAGCAGCTCGTTACGACTAGCGGGGAACTACGAGCAGTACTTC.